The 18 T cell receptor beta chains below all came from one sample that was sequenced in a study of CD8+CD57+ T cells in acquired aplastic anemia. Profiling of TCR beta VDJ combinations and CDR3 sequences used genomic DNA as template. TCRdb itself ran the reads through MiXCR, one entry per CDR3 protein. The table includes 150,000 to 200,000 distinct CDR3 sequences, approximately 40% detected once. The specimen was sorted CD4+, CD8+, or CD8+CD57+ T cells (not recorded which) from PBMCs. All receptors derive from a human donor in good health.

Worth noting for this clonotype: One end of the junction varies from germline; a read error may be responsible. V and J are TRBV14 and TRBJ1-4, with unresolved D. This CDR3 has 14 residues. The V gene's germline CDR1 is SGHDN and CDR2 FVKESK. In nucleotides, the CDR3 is TGTGCCAGCAGCTCGGGAAGGCCCTATGAAAAGCTGTTTTTT. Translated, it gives CASSSGRPYEKLFF.

The CDR3 spells CASSPPGLAGREQYF. In DNA, the CDR3 is TGTGCCAGCAGCCCCCCAGGACTAGCGGGGCGGGAGCAGTACTTC. The chain carries TRBV7-8 and TRBJ2-7; 12 nucleotides agree with TRBD2. CDR1 and CDR2 (germline): SGHVS, FQNEAQ. CDR3 size: 15 residues. J was trimmed by 7 bases and V by 5 bases; bases with no gene match: 9.

CDR3 residues: CASSFSGQGLDTQYF. CDR3 nucleotide sequence: TGTGCCAGCAGTTTCTCAGGACAGGGCTTGGATACGCAGTATTTT. The chain has TRBV6-5 and TRBJ2-3; 8 nucleotides align to TRBD1. CDR1 and CDR2 (germline): MNHEY, SVGAGI. CDR3 length: 15 residues. Trimming at V came to 4 bases and at J to 6 bases, leaving 9 bases not matched to a gene.

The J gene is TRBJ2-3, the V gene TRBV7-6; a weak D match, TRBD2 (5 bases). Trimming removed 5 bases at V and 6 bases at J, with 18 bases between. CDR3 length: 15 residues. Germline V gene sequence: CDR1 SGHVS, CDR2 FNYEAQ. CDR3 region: CASSPGVGEPDTQYF. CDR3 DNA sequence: TGTGCCAGCAGCCCCGGGGTGGGAGAGCCGGATACGCAGTATTTT. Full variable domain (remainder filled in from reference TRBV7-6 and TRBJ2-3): GAGVSQSPRYKVTKRGQDVALRCDPISGHVSLYWYRQALGQGPEFLTYFNYEAQQDKSGLPNDRFSAERPEGSISTLTIQRTEQRDSAMYRCASSPGVGEPDTQYFGPGTRLTVL.

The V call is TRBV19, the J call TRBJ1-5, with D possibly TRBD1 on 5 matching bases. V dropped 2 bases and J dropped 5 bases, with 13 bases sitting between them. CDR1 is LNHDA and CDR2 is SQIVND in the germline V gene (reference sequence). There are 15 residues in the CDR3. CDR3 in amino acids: CASSIRQGGYQPQHF. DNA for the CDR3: TGTGCCAGTAGTATAAGGCAGGGAGGGTATCAGCCCCAGCATTTT.

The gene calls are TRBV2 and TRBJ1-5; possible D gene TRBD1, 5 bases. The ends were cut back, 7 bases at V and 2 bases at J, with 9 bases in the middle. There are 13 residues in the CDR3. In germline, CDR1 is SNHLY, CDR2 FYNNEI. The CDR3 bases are TGTGCCAGCAAGGGGCTCGGCAATCAGCCCCAGCATTTT. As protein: CASKGLGNQPQHF.

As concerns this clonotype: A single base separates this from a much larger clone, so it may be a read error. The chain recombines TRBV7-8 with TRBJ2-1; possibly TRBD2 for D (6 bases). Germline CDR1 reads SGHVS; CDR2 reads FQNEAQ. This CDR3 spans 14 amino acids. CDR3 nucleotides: TGTGCCAGCAGCTTGACTAGATATAACAATGAGCGGTTCTTC. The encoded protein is CASSLTRYNNERFF.

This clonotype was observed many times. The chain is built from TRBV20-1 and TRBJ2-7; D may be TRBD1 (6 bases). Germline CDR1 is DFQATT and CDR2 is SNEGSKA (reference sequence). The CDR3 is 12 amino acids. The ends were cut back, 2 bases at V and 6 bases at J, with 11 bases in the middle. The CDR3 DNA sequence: TGCAGTGCTAGAAGGGGGTTCTCCGAGCAGTACTTC. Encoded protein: CSARRGFSEQYF.

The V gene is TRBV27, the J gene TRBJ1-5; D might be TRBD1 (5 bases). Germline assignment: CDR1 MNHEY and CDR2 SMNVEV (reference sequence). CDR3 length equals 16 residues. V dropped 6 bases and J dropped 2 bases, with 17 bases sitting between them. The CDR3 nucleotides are TGTGCCAGCAGCCCAACCGGGACGGTCGGCAATCAGCCCCAGCATTTT. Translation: CASSPTGTVGNQPQHF.

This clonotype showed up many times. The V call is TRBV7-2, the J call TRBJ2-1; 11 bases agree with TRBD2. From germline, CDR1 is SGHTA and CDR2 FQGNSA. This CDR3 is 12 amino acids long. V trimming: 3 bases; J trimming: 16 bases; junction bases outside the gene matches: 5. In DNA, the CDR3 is TGTGCCAGCAGCTTTTTAGCGGGGGGGCCTTTCTTC. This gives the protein CASSFLAGGPFF.

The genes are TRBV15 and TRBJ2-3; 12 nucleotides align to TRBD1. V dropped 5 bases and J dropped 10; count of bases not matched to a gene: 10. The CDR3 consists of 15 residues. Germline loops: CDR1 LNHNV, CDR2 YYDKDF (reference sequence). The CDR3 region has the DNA TGTGCCACCAGCCAACCGGGACAGGGGGCAGCGGCGCAGTATTTT. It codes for CATSQPGQGAAAQYF.

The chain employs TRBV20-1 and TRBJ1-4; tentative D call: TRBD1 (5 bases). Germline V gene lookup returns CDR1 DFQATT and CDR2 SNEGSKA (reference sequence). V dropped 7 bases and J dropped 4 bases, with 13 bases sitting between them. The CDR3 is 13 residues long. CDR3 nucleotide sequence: TGCAGTGGAAACGGGGCCATTAATGAAAAACTGTTTTTT. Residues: CSGNGAINEKLFF.

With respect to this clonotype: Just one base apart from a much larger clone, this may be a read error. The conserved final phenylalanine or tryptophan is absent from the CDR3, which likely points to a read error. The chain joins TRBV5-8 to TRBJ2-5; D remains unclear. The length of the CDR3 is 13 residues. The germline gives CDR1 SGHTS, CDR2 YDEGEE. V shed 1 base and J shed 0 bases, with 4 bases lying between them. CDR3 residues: CASSLRYQETQYL. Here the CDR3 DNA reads TGTGCCAGCAGCTTGAGGTACCAAGAGACCCAGTACCTC.

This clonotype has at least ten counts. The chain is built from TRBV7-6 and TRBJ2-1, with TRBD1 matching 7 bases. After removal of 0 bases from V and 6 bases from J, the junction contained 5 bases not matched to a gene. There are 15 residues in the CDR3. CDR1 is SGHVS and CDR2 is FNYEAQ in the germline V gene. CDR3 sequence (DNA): TGTGCCAGCAGCTTAGCCTCGAGGGGGCCCAATGAGCAGTTCTTC. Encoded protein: CASSLASRGPNEQFF. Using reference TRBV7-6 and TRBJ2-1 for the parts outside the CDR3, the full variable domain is GAGVSQSPRYKVTKRGQDVALRCDPISGHVSLYWYRQALGQGPEFLTYFNYEAQQDKSGLPNDRFSAERPEGSISTLTIQRTEQRDSAMYRCASSLASRGPNEQFFGPGTRLTVL.

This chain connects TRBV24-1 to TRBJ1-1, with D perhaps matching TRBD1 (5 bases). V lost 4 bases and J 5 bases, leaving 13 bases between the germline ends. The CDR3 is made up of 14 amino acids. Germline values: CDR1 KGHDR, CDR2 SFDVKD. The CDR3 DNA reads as TGTGCCACCAGTGAAACGGGGGGTAATACTGAAGCTTTCTTT. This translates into CATSETGGNTEAFF.

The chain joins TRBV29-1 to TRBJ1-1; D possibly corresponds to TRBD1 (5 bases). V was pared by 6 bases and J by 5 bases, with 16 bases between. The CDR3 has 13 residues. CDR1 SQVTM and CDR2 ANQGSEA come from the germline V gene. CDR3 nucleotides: TGCAGCGTCAAAGGGGCTTATAATACTGAAGCTTTCTTT. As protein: CSVKGAYNTEAFF.

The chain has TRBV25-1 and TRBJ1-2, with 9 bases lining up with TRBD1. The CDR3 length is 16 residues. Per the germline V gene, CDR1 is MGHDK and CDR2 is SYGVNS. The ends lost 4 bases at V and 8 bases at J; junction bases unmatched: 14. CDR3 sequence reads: CASSGPSGQGWYGYTF. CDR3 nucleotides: TGTGCCAGCAGTGGACCCTCGGGACAGGGATGGTACGGCTACACCTTC.

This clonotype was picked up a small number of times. The CDR3 reads CASSSLASGGSDTQYF. CDR3 coding DNA: TGTGCCAGCAGTTCCTTAGCTAGCGGGGGATCAGATACGCAGTATTTT. The chain joins TRBV6-5 to TRBJ2-3; 10 nucleotides line up with TRBD2. The CDR3 contains 16 residues. V lost 4 bases and J lost 4; bases outside the gene matches: 8. From germline, CDR1 is MNHEY and CDR2 SVGAGI.